These 27 T cell receptor beta chains were sequenced from one sample in a study of T-cell memory formation after mild COVID-19. TCRdb analysed the 5' RACE reads with MiXCR anew, one entry per CDR3 protein. The sample shows hundreds of thousands of distinct CDR3 sequences, more than 15% of them seen only once. The source material was PBMCs or a T cell subset sorted from them (not recorded which). The source is a young man who had mild COVID-19 (a few samples of this study predate the infection). Cell type and time point are not known.

This clonotype was detected a few times. This chain connects TRBV27 to TRBJ1-2; D gene unclear. The germline gives CDR1 MNHEY, CDR2 SMNVEV (reference sequence). The CDR3 is made up of 16 amino acids. V shed 7 bases and J shed 6 bases, with 24 bases lying between them. This CDR3 is CASTREAGLISDGYTF. The CDR3 coding sequence is TGTGCCAGCACCCGAGAGGCAGGACTCATATCCGATGGCTACACCTTC.

This sequence joins TRBV30 and TRBJ2-2, with 13 positions matching TRBD2. Germline-derived CDR1 and CDR2 are GTSNPN and SVGIG (reference sequence). This CDR3 is built from 14 residues. Trimming took 5 bases from V and 6 from J; bases not matched to a gene: 3. The CDR3 reads CAWGLAGDPGELFF. As DNA, the CDR3 is TGTGCCTGGGGACTAGCGGGGGATCCCGGGGAGCTGTTTTTT. The variable domain in full, completed from reference TRBV30 and TRBJ2-2, reads SQTIHQWPATLVQPVGSPLSLECTVEGTSNPNLYWYRQAAGRGLQLLFYSVGIGQISSEVPQNLSASRPQDRQFILSSKKLLLSDSGFYLCAWGLAGDPGELFFGEGSRLTVL.

In this sample, this clonotype turned up a few times. The genes are TRBV4-3 and TRBJ2-5; D possibly matches TRBD1 or TRBD2 (6 bases each). CDR1 and CDR2 from the germline V gene are LGHNA and YSLEER. The CDR3 runs 14 residues. V was trimmed by 6 bases and J by 4 bases, leaving 15 bases between them. CDR3 nucleotide sequence: TGCGCCAGCAGTCAAAGGGGGGCTAGAGAGACCCAGTACTTC. Protein: CASSQRGARETQYF.

The CDR3 loop reads CSARARDPGKGDTQYF. In DNA form, the CDR3 reads TGCAGTGCTAGAGCCCGGGACCCAGGAAAAGGGGATACGCAGTATTTT. The V and J genes are TRBV20-1 and TRBJ2-3; D is perhaps TRBD1 or TRBD2 (5 bases each). The CDR3 is made up of 16 amino acids. The germline gives CDR1 DFQATT, CDR2 SNEGSKA (reference sequence). V was shortened by 1 base and J by 6 bases, with 20 bases between the two germline ends.

The V and J genes are TRBV5-4 and TRBJ1-4; 9 bases map to TRBD1. The germline gives CDR1 SGHNT, CDR2 YYREEE (reference sequence). V dropped 5 bases and J dropped 7; count of bases not matched to a gene: 6. The CDR3 runs to 14 residues. The CDR3 sequence is CASSRDRASEKLFF. The CDR3 DNA reads as TGTGCCAGCAGTCGGGACAGGGCGAGTGAAAAACTGTTTTTT.

V usage is TRBV9 and J usage is TRBJ2-5; 10 positions match TRBD1. Trimming at V came to 6 bases and at J to 4 bases, leaving 9 bases not matched to a gene. Germline CDR1 SGDLS, CDR2 YYNGEE. This CDR3 region has 15 residues. Written as DNA, the CDR3 is TGTGCCAGCAACCGACTGGGACAGGGGATAGAGACCCAGTACTTC. It specifies CASNRLGQGIETQYF.

J is TRBJ2-5 and V is TRBV7-6; a weak D match, TRBD1 (5 bases). The CDR3 is made up of 14 amino acids. Germline CDR1 and CDR2: SGHVS and FNYEAQ. Deletions cut 4 bases from V and 7 bases from J, with 16 bases between. The CDR3 protein is CASSSSPGMGTQYF. In nucleotides, the CDR3 is TGTGCCAGCAGCTCCTCACCAGGGATGGGGACCCAGTACTTC.

This clonotype was found a few times. CDR3 sequence reads: CATSKKRDPETQYF. CDR3 bases: TGTGCCACCAGCAAGAAACGGGACCCAGAGACCCAGTACTTC. The rearrangement joins TRBV15 to TRBJ2-5; D may be TRBD1 or TRBD2 (5 bases each). The CDR3 is 14 residues long. The V and J ends lost 4 bases and 4 bases respectively, with 13 bases between them. Germline CDR1 LNHNV, CDR2 YYDKDF (reference sequence).

This clonotype appeared a few times. The chain combines TRBV9 with TRBJ1-2; no clear D. V lost 0 bases, J lost 5 bases, and 8 bases lay in between. The CDR3 runs 13 residues. Germline V gene data show CDR1 as SGDLS and CDR2 as YYNGEE. The CDR3 sequence: CASSVGMGYGYTF. The CDR3, as DNA: TGTGCCAGCAGCGTAGGGATGGGGTATGGCTACACCTTC.

The V gene is TRBV12-3 or TRBV12-4, the J gene TRBJ1-5; 8 nucleotides align to TRBD1. This CDR3 has 13 residues. The V segment lost 8 bases and the J segment 4 bases; nucleotides outside the gene matches: 4. CDR3 residues: CASGQGQNQPQHF. CDR3 coding DNA: TGTGCCAGCGGACAGGGACAAAATCAGCCCCAGCATTTT.

The V call is TRBV4-3, the J call TRBJ2-1; a possible D gene is TRBD2 (5 bases). Trimming cost V 1 base and J 8 bases, with 15 bases left between them. The CDR3 length is 15 residues. Germline CDR1 reads LGHNA; CDR2 reads YSLEER. CDR3 coding DNA: TGCGCCAGCAGCCAAGCGTCCGGGGTTGTCGATGAGCAGTTCTTC. Residues: CASSQASGVVDEQFF.

The table lists this clonotype with a few counts. This chain links TRBV7-6 with TRBJ2-7, with a possible D match to TRBD2 (6 bases). Germline values: CDR1 SGHVS, CDR2 FNYEAQ. With 1 base removed from V and 7 bases from J, the gap between germline ends came to 8 bases. This CDR3 is 12 amino acids long. CDR3 sequence: CASSLGGVEQYF. The CDR3 DNA reads as TGTGCCAGCAGCTTAGGGGGGGTTGAGCAGTACTTC. Filled out from reference TRBV7-6 and TRBJ2-7, the complete variable domain reads GAGVSQSPRYKVTKRGQDVALRCDPISGHVSLYWYRQALGQGPEFLTYFNYEAQQDKSGLPNDRFSAERPEGSISTLTIQRTEQRDSAMYRCASSLGGVEQYFGPGTRLTVT.

This clonotype was seen a handful of times. The V call is TRBV7-2, the J call TRBJ2-1, with 7 bases identical to TRBD1. Germline lookup yields CDR1 SGHTA and CDR2 FQGNSA. The V and J ends lost 6 bases and 6 bases, in that order; junction bases with no gene match: 8. CDR3 length: 14 amino acids. In nucleotides, the CDR3 is TGTGCCAGCAGTTTGAGCCGGGACAGCAATGAGCAGTTCTTC. It yields the protein CASSLSRDSNEQFF.

The chain couples TRBV5-6 to TRBJ1-2; no reliable D call. The CDR3 totals 13 residues. Germline V gene data show CDR1 as SGHDT and CDR2 as YYEEEE. V was pared by 4 bases and J by 5 bases, with 12 bases between. CDR3 sequence (DNA): TGTGCCAGCAGCCCCTCTCTCTTGTATGGCTACACCTTC. It is translated as CASSPSLLYGYTF.

The sample holds one count of this clonotype. The chain carries TRBV7-2 and TRBJ1-1; D remains ambiguous. This CDR3 has 15 amino acids. Germline V gene lookup returns CDR1 SGHTA and CDR2 FQGNSA. Trimming stripped 2 bases from V and 0 bases from J, with 10 bases between. The CDR3 coding sequence is TGTGCCAGCAGCTTATCGCCCAGGCTGAACACTGAAGCTTTCTTT. Protein product: CASSLSPRLNTEAFF.

This clonotype was observed a handful of times. This chain uses TRBV7-2 with TRBJ1-5; TRBD1 is a possible D gene (5 bases). From germline, CDR1 is SGHTA and CDR2 FQGNSA. The CDR3 contains 18 residues. Trimming cost V 1 base and J 3 bases, with 19 bases left between them. CDR3 nucleotide sequence: TGTGCCAGCAGCTTAGGGGGGGTCGGGATTGGAAACAATCAGCCCCAGCATTTT. Encoded protein: CASSLGGVGIGNNQPQHF.

There are many counts of this clonotype. V usage is TRBV7-9 and J usage is TRBJ2-3; D is unresolved. Germline CDR1 is SEHNR and CDR2 is FQNEAQ (reference sequence). V lost 5 bases and J lost 4, with 10 bases in between. The CDR3 spans 13 residues. Written as DNA, the CDR3 is TGTGCCAGCAGCCTAGAGTGGGCAGATACGCAGTATTTT. This gives the protein CASSLEWADTQYF.

CDR3 DNA: TGCGCCAGCAGCTTAAAGCTAGGTGGCGCAGATACGCAGTATTTT. Translated, it gives CASSLKLGGADTQYF. This chain joins TRBV5-1 and TRBJ2-3, with D uncertain. Germline CDR1 and CDR2: SGHRS and YFSETQ. The CDR3 has 15 residues. Trimming stripped 2 bases from V and 4 bases from J, with 14 bases between.

A few counts support this clonotype. The genes are TRBV10-3 and TRBJ1-3, with D uncertain. V dropped 9 bases and J dropped 0 bases, with 6 bases sitting between them. The CDR3 is 12 amino acids. Germline lookup yields CDR1 ENHRY and CDR2 SYGVKD. The CDR3 nucleotides are TGTGCCATGTACAGCTCTGGAAACACCATATATTTT. Protein product: CAMYSSGNTIYF.

This clonotype was found a few times. The chain carries TRBV6-2 or TRBV6-3 and TRBJ1-2; D unclear. Germline assignment: CDR1 MNHEY and CDR2 SVGEGT. CDR3 size: 12 residues. Trimming took off 2 bases at V and 6 bases at J, with 7 bases between the two ends. CDR3 in DNA: TGTGCCAGCAGTTACATAAGGGATGGCTACACCTTC. Its translation is CASSYIRDGYTF.

There are many counts of this clonotype. V usage is TRBV6-4 and J usage is TRBJ2-2, with 8 bases fitting TRBD1. J gave up 6 bases and V 6 bases, and 12 bases lay outside the gene matches. The CDR3 spans 16 residues. Germline loops: CDR1 MRHNA, CDR2 SNTAGT. The CDR3 sequence: CASSETPGQGSGELFF. CDR3 DNA: TGTGCCAGCAGCGAAACCCCCGGACAGGGATCCGGGGAGCTGTTTTTT.

J is TRBJ2-1 and V is TRBV7-2; the D gene is possibly TRBD1 (5 bases). This CDR3 is 16 amino acids long. V shed 5 bases and J shed 0 bases, with 14 bases lying between them. The V gene's germline CDR1 is SGHTA and CDR2 FQGNSA. CDR3 amino acids: CASSEIQVSSYNEQFF. The DNA for the CDR3 is TGTGCCAGCAGCGAGATACAGGTTTCCTCCTACAATGAGCAGTTCTTC.

The chain combines TRBV4-1 with TRBJ2-2; D gene ambiguous. The germline gives CDR1 MGHRA, CDR2 YSYEKL. V was pared by 1 base and J by 4 bases, with 7 bases between. This CDR3 region has 14 residues. The CDR3 coding sequence is TGCGCCAGCAGCCAAGGGCCTGGCACCGGGGAGCTGTTTTTT. The encoded protein is CASSQGPGTGELFF.

This clonotype has only a few counts. The chain combines TRBV10-3 with TRBJ2-5; D is uncertain. From germline, CDR1 is ENHRY and CDR2 SYGVKD. The CDR3 loop spans 11 amino acids. V gave up 2 bases and J gave up 4 bases, with 2 bases separating them. The CDR3 loop is CAISETETQYF. Written as DNA, the CDR3 is TGTGCCATCAGTGAGACAGAGACCCAGTACTTC.

This clonotype has only a few counts. The gene calls are TRBV5-1 and TRBJ2-2; D remains unclear. This CDR3 has 16 residues. V was shortened by 0 bases and J by 0 bases, with 9 bases between the two germline ends. The germline V gene encodes CDR1 SGHRS and CDR2 YFSETQ. The CDR3 spells CASSLGPVANTGELFF. CDR3 nucleotides: TGCGCCAGCAGCTTGGGTCCCGTGGCGAACACCGGGGAGCTGTTTTTT.

J is TRBJ2-6 and V is TRBV4-3; D is ambiguous. The CDR3 consists of 18 residues. Trimming pared 0 bases from V and 4 bases from J, leaving 16 bases between. CDR1 is LGHNA, CDR2 YSLEER, per germline. CDR3 residues: CASSQDLGLTEGANVLTF. CDR3 sequence (DNA): TGCGCCAGCAGCCAAGATCTGGGGTTGACGGAAGGGGCCAACGTCCTGACTTTC.

This clonotype was counted many times. The chain uses TRBV5-1 and TRBJ2-7, with 8 bases fitting TRBD1. Trimming at V came to 0 bases and at J to 6 bases, leaving 8 bases not matched to a gene. Germline V gene sequence: CDR1 SGHRS, CDR2 YFSETQ. The CDR3 runs 15 residues. The CDR3 region has the DNA TGCGCCAGCAGCTTGGGGGGGCAGGGGGCCCTCGAGCAGTACTTC. It codes for CASSLGGQGALEQYF.